These 14 T cell receptor beta chains originate from one sample sequenced in a study of T cell clonality in common variable immunodeficiency (dated by TCRdb to the mid-2010s). The paper's findings and limits, for the study overall: Reportedly, TCRbeta sequences from CVID had fewer deletions and N-nucleotide insertions, and highly modified clones with 13 or more V deletions were absent from CVID.

Their antigens are not known. Preparation of the library involved the immunoSEQ multiplex PCR assay. TCRdb obtained this table from immuneACCESS and retained in-frame rearrangements with V and J assigned. These tables miss some clones; where compared with another copy, unresolved V genes account for less than half of the shortfall, and the remainder is unexplained. This sample includes fewer than 35,000 clones, and none of them was observed just once. Of the sample, about 6.7% is held by the ten largest clones. Specimen: peripheral blood mononuclear cells. Every receptor here comes from a human donor with common variable immunodeficiency.

This clone was observed at least ten times. The observed sequence ends 3 residues before the CDR3 terminus, with the missing tail filled in from the germline J gene. The chain carries TRBV20-1 and TRBJ2-5; 8 positions match TRBD1. The CDR3 loop spans 11 amino acids. V was clipped by 8 bases and J by 6 bases; unmatched bases: 5. From germline, CDR1 is DFQATT and CDR2 SNEGSKA (reference sequence). The CDR3: CSRQGIKTQYF. The sequenced CDR3 bases are TGCAGTCGACAGGGGATAAAGACC.

This clone was observed at least ten times. The read gets to within 3 residues of the CDR3 end, and the germline J gene fills in the rest. J is TRBJ2-3 and V is TRBV5-1; the match to TRBD2 covers 9 bases. The V segment lost 3 bases and the J segment 4 bases; nucleotides outside the gene matches: 6. The germline V gene has CDR1 SGHRS and CDR2 YFSETQ. The CDR3 totals 15 residues. The CDR3 protein is CASSSGLAGADTQYF. The sequenced CDR3 bases are TGCGCCAGCAGCTCGGGACTAGCAGGGGCAGATACG. The full variable domain, its missing parts supplied by reference TRBV5-1 and TRBJ2-3, is KAGVTQTPRYLIKTRGQQVTLSCSPISGHRSVSWYQQTPGQGLQFLFEYFSETQRNKGNFPGRFSGRQFSNSRSEMNVSTLELGDSALYLCASSSGLAGADTQYFGPGTRLTVL.

This clone has more than one count but fewer than ten. The sequenced fragment ends 3 residues before the CDR3 boundary, so the rest is inferred from the germline J gene. The chain uses TRBV18 and TRBJ1-4; D not resolved. The CDR3 sequence is 16 residues long. Trimming left V 3 bases short and J 2 bases short, with 13 bases between. Germline V gene data show CDR1 as KGHSH and CDR2 as LQKENI. CDR3 amino acids: CASSPQGTSTNEKLFF. The sequenced CDR3 bases are TGTGCCAGCTCACCCCAAGGTACCTCGACTAATGAAAAA.

This clone was detected many times. Coverage ceases 3 residues before the CDR3 finishes, and the germline J gene fills in the end. The chain employs TRBV19 and TRBJ2-5; perhaps TRBD2 as D (5 bases). Trimming shortened V by 6 bases and J by 5 bases, and 10 bases separated the two germline ends. The CDR3 length is 12 residues. Germline V gene lookup returns CDR1 LNHDA and CDR2 SQIVND (reference sequence). Incomplete CDR3 DNA: TGTGCCAGTAGCCAGCGGAGGGAGACC. Its translation is CASSQRRET. The whole CDR3 sequence is CASSQRRETQYF.

In this sample, this clone turned up a few times. The read finishes 3 residues shy of the CDR3 end, and the germline J gene is used to complete it. The V and J genes are TRBV7-9 and TRBJ1-2, with a tentative D call TRBD1 (5 bases). The germline V gene encodes CDR1 SEHNR and CDR2 FQNEAQ (reference sequence). The CDR3 consists of 15 residues. Trimming removed 1 base at V and 2 bases at J, with 11 bases between. The CDR3 DNA, read in part, is TGTGCCAGCAGCTTAGGGGATGACAGCAACTATGGC. It codes for CASSLGDDSNYG. The whole CDR3 protein is CASSLGDDSNYGYTF.

This clone was recorded a few times. The CDR3 extends 3 residues past the end of the read, so its final part is completed from the germline J gene. This chain connects TRBV30 to TRBJ2-1; D is possibly TRBD1 (5 bases). V was shortened by 2 bases and J by 0 bases, with 14 bases between the two germline ends. Germline CDR1 reads GTSNPN; CDR2 reads SVGIG (reference sequence). This CDR3 comprises 16 residues. The part of the CDR3 DNA that was read is TGTGCCTGGAGTAAAATCGACAGTAGCTCCTACAATGAG. The encoded protein is CAWSKIDSSSYNE. The whole CDR3 protein is CAWSKIDSSSYNEQFF.

In the case of this clone: The CDR3 goes on 3 residues after the read ends, and that part is filled in from the germline J gene. The chain carries TRBV2 and TRBJ2-1; D ambiguous. The V gene lost 5 bases and the J gene lost 4 bases, with 15 bases spanning the gap. CDR1 SNHLY and CDR2 FYNNEI come from the germline V gene. The CDR3 is 15 amino acids. The CDR3 bases that were read are TGTGCCAGCAGTCGGTTAGAATCGGTGTACAATGAG. Amino acid sequence: CASSRLESVYNE. In full, the CDR3 is CASSRLESVYNEQFF.

A note on this clone: The DNA ends 3 residues before the CDR3 does, and the rest of the CDR3 is filled in from the germline J gene. The V gene is TRBV7-2, the J gene TRBJ2-3, with D possibly matching TRBD2 (6 bases). CDR1 and CDR2 (germline): SGHTA, FQGNSA. V lost 3 bases and J 0 bases, leaving 10 bases between the germline ends. The CDR3 has 15 amino acids. The sequenced part of the CDR3 DNA is TGTGCCAGCAGCTTCGGGACTTTTAGCACAGATACG. This encodes CASSFGTFSTDT. The whole CDR3 protein is CASSFGTFSTDTQYF.

At least ten counts were recorded for this clone. Coverage ceases 3 residues before the CDR3 finishes, and the germline J gene fills in the end. The sample has other DNA sequences that encode this CDR3 too. The gene calls are TRBV29-1 and TRBJ1-1, with TRBD1 identical over 8 bases. The CDR3 is made up of 15 amino acids. After removal of 6 bases from V and 5 bases from J, the junction contained 14 bases not matched to a gene. The germline CDR1 and CDR2 sequences are SQVTM and ANQGSEA. Incomplete CDR3 DNA: TGCAGCGTCCCCAGGGGGCCAGGAAAAGGGACTGAA. This encodes CSVPRGPGKGTE. The whole CDR3 region reads CSVPRGPGKGTEAFF.

The table lists this clone with many counts. The read is 3 residues too short to cover the CDR3 end, so that end is filled in from the germline J gene. The chain uses TRBV5-1 and TRBJ2-2; TRBD1 matches 9 bases. V trimming: 4 bases; J trimming: 2 bases; junction bases outside the gene matches: 6. CDR3 size: 16 residues. From germline, CDR1 is SGHRS and CDR2 YFSETQ. The CDR3 reads CASSTPGQGNTGELFF. The DNA read from the CDR3 is TGCGCCAGCAGCACACCGGGACAGGGTAACACCGGGGAG.

CDR3 DNA, as far as it was read: TGTGCCAGCAGCGGGGGGGGCAGTGAG. Its translation is CASSGGGSE. The entire CDR3 reads CASSGGGSEQFF. This sequence joins TRBV2 and TRBJ2-1; 8 nucleotides align to TRBD2. The read falls 3 residues short of the CDR3 end, and the missing part is taken from the germline J gene. In germline, CDR1 is SNHLY, CDR2 FYNNEI. This CDR3 spans 12 amino acids. Trimming at V came to 6 bases and at J to 9 bases, leaving 4 bases not matched to a gene.

A few counts support this clone. The DNA ends 3 residues before the CDR3 does, and the rest of the CDR3 is filled in from the germline J gene. The V gene is TRBV11-2, the J gene TRBJ2-2; 11 positions match TRBD2. Germline CDR1 is SGHAT and CDR2 is FQNNGV. This CDR3 is 15 amino acids long. Trimming cost V 2 bases and J 7 bases; bases outside gene matches: 3. The CDR3 protein is CASSLTSGGHGELFF. CDR3 DNA (partial): TGTGCCAGCAGCTTAACTAGCGGGGGACACGGGGAG. The variable domain in full, completed from reference TRBV11-2 and TRBJ2-2, reads EAGVAQSPRYKIIEKRQSVAFWCNPISGHATLYWYQQILGQGPKLLIQFQNNGVVDDSQLPKDRFSAERLKGVDSTLKIQPAKLEDSAVYLCASSLTSGGHGELFFGEGSRLTVL.

On this clone itself: The missing CDR3 end, 3 residues past where the read stops, is filled in from the germline J gene. The chain has TRBV7-3 and TRBJ2-2, with 8 bases identical to TRBD1. Looked up from germline, CDR1 is SGHTA and CDR2 is FQGTGA. The junction had 3 bases not matched to a gene; V was cut back by 4 bases and J by 8 bases. The CDR3 length is 13 residues. The CDR3 sequence is CASSSQGAGELFF. CDR3 bases read: TGTGCCAGCAGCTCGCAGGGGGCGGGGGAG.

At least ten counts were recorded for this clone. The read ends 3 residues early relative to the CDR3; the germline J gene fills the gap. The chain carries TRBV20-1 and TRBJ1-5; the D gene is possibly TRBD1 (5 bases). Germline lookup yields CDR1 DFQATT and CDR2 SNEGSKA (reference sequence). V lost 5 bases, J lost 6 bases, and 23 bases lay in between. This CDR3 is 16 amino acids long. The part of the CDR3 DNA that was read is TGCAGTGCTCAGTCTCGGCGTGTAGGGGTTTCTCAGCCC. Protein sequence: CSAQSRRVGVSQP. The entire CDR3 is CSAQSRRVGVSQPQHF.